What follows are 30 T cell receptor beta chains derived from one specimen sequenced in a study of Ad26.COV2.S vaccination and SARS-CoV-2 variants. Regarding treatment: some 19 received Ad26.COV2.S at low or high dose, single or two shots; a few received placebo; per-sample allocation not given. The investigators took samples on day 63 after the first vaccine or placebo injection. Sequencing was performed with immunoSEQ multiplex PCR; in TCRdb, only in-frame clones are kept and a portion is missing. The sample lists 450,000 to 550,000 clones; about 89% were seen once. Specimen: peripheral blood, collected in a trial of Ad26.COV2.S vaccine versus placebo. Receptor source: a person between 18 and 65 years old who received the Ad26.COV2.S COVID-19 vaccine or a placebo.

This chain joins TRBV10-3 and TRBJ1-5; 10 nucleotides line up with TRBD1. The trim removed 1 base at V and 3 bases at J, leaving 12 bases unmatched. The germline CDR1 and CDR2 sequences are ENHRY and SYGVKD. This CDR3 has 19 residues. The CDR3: CAISEYGQGGSPFNQPQHF. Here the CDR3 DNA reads TGTGCCATCAGTGAGTATGGACAGGGGGGGAGTCCCTTCAATCAGCCCCAGCATTTT.

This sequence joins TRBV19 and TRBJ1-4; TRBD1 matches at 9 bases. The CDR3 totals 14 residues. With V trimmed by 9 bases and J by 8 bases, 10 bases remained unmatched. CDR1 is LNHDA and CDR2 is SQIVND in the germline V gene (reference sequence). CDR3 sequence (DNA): TGTGCCAGCTCGGACAGGGGAGGGGAGGAAAAACTGTTTTTT. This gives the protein CASSDRGGEEKLFF.

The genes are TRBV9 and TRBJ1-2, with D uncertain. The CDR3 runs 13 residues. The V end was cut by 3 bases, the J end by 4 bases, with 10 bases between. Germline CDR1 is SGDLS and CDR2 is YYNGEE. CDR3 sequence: CASSERDGYGYTF. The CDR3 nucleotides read TGTGCCAGCAGCGAGAGGGATGGCTATGGCTACACCTTC.

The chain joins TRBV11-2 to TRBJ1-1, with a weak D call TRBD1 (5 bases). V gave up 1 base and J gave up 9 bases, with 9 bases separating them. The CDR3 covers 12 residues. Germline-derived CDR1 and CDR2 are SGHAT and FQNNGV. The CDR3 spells CASSLGRGKAFF. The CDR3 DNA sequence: TGTGCCAGCAGCTTAGGGAGGGGTAAAGCTTTCTTT.

CDR3 protein: CASSMGDSSYNEQFF. CDR3 sequence (DNA): TGTGCCAGTAGTATGGGAGACAGCTCCTACAATGAGCAGTTCTTC. This chain connects TRBV19 to TRBJ2-1; D may match TRBD1 or TRBD2 (5 bases each). Deletions cut 3 bases from V and 0 bases from J, with 9 bases between. In germline, CDR1 is LNHDA, CDR2 SQIVND (reference sequence). CDR3 length equals 15 residues.

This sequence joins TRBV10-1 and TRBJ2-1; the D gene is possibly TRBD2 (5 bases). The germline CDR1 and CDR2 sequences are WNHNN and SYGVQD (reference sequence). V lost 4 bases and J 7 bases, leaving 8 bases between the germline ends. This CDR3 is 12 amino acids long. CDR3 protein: CASSAEANEQFF. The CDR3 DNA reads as TGCGCCAGCAGTGCGGAGGCGAATGAGCAGTTCTTC.

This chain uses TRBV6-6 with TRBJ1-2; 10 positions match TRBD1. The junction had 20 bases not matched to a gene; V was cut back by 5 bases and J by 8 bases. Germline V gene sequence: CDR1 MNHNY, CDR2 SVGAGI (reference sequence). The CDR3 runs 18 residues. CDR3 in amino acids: CASSPTLPLDRGWRGYTF. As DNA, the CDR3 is TGTGCCAGCAGTCCAACCCTCCCGCTGGACAGGGGGTGGCGGGGCTACACCTTC.

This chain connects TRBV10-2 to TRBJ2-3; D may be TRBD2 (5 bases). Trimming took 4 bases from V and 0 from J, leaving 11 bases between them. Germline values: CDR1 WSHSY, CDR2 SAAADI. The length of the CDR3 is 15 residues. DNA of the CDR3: TGCGCCAGCAGTGGAGGGCTAGAGAGCACAGATACGCAGTATTTT. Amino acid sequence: CASSGGLESTDTQYF.

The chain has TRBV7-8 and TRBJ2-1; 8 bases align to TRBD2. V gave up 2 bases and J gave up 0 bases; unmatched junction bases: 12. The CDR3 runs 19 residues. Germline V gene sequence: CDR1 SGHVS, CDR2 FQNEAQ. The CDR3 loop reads CASSLRIAGSPRSYNEQFF. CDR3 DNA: TGTGCCAGCAGCTTAAGGATAGCGGGATCCCCTCGCTCCTACAATGAGCAGTTCTTC.

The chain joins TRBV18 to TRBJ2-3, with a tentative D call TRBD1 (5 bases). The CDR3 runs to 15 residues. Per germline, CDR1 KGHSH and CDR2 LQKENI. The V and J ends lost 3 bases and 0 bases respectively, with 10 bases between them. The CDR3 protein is CASSPLGASTDTQYF. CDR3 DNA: TGTGCCAGCTCACCCCTTGGGGCTAGCACAGATACGCAGTATTTT.

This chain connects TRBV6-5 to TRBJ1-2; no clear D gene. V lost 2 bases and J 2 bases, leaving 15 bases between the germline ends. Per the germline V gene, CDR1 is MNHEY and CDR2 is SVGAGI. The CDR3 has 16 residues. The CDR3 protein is CASSYIGLTENYGYTF. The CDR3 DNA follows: TGTGCCAGCAGTTACATTGGGTTGACGGAAAACTATGGCTACACCTTC.

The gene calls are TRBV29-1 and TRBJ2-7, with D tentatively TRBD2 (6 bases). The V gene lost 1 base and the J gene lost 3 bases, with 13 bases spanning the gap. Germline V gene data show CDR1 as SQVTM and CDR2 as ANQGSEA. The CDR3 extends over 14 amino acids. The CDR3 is CSVEGGAADYEQYF. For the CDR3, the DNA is TGCAGCGTTGAAGGCGGGGCAGCGGACTACGAGCAGTACTTC.

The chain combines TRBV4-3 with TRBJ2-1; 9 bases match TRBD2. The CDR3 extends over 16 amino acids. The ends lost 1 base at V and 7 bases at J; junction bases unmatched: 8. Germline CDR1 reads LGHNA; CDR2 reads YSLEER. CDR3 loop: CASSQGGGGARNEQFF. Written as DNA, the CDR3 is TGCGCCAGCAGCCAAGGTGGCGGGGGGGCTAGGAATGAGCAGTTCTTC.

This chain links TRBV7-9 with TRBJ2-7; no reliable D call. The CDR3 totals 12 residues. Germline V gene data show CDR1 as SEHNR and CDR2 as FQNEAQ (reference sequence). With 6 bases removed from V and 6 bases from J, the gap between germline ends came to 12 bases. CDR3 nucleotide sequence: TGTGCCAGCAGTTCCGCCTCGGCCGAGCAGTACTTC. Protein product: CASSSASAEQYF.

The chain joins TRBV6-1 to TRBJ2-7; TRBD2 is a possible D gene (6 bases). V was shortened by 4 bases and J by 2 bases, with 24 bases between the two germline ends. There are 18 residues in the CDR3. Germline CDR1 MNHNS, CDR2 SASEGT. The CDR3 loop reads CASSASPRRRELAYEQYF. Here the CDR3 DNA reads TGTGCCAGCAGTGCATCCCCGCGGAGGAGGGAATTAGCCTACGAGCAGTACTTC.

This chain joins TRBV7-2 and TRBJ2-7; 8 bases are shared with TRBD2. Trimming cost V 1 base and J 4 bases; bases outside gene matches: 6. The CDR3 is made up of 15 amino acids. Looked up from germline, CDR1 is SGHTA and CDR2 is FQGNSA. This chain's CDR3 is CASSLEAGAWYEQYF. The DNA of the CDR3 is TGTGCCAGCAGCTTAGAAGCGGGAGCGTGGTACGAGCAGTACTTC.

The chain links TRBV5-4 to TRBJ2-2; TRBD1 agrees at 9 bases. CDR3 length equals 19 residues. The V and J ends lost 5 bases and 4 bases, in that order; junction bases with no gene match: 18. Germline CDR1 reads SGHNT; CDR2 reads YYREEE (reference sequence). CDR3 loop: CASRYCIRDRVMSTGELFF. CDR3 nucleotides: TGTGCCAGCAGGTATTGTATAAGGGACAGGGTAATGAGCACCGGGGAGCTGTTTTTT.

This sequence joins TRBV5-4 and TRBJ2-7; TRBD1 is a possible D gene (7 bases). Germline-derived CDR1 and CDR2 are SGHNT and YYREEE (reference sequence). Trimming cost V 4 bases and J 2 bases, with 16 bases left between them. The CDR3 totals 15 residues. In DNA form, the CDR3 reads TGTGCCAGCAGCATGAGACAGGGACTTACCTACGAGCAGTACTTC. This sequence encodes CASSMRQGLTYEQYF.

CDR3 coding DNA: TGTGCCAGCAGTTACAGGTTTGGCTACACCTTC. Translated, it gives CASSYRFGYTF. The rearrangement links TRBV25-1 to TRBJ1-2, with D possibly matching TRBD1 (5 bases). Germline assignment: CDR1 MGHDK and CDR2 SYGVNS. Trimming cost V 5 bases and J 7 bases, with 8 bases left between them. The CDR3 spans 11 residues.

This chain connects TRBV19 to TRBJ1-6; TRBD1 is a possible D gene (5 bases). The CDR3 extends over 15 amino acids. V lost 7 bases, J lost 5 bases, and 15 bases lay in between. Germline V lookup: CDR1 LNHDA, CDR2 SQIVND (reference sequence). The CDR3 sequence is CASNVRDRDNSPLHF. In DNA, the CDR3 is TGTGCCAGTAACGTCCGGGACCGAGATAATTCACCCCTCCACTTT.

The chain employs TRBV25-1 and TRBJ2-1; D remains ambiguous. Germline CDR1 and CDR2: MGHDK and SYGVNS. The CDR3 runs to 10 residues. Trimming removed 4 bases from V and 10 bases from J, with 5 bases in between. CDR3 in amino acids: CASSGSEQFF. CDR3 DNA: TGTGCCAGCAGTGGGTCGGAGCAGTTCTTC. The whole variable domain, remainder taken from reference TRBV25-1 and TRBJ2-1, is EADIYQTPRYLVIGTGKKITLECSQTMGHDKMYWYQQDPGMELHLIHYSYGVNSTEKGDLSSESTVSRIRTEHFPLTLESARPSHTSQYLCASSGSEQFFGPGTRLTVL.

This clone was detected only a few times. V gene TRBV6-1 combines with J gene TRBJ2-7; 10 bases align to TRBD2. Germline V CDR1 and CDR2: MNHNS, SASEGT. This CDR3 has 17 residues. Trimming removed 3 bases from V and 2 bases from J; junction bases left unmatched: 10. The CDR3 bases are TGTGCCAGCAGTGACGAGAGAACCGGGACTAGCGCCTACGAGCAGTACTTC. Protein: CASSDERTGTSAYEQYF.

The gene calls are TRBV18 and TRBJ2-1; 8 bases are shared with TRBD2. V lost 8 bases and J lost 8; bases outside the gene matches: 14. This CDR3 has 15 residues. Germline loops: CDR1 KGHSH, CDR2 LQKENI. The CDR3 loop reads CASGALAGGLDEQFF. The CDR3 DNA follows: TGTGCCAGCGGGGCCTTGGCGGGGGGCCTGGATGAGCAGTTCTTC.

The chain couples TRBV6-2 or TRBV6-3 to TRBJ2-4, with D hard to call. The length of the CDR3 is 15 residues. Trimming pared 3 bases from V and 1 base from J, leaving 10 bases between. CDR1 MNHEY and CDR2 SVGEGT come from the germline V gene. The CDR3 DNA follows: TGTGCCAGCAGTTATCCTCGGGTTGCCAAAAACATTCAGTACTTC. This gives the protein CASSYPRVAKNIQYF.

The CDR3 DNA follows: TGCAGCGTTGGACCATCGGGACAGTACAATGAGCAGTTCTTC. It codes for CSVGPSGQYNEQFF. The chain uses TRBV29-1 and TRBJ2-1; 7 nucleotides match TRBD1. J lost 4 bases, V lost 4 bases, and 7 bases had no gene match. In germline, CDR1 is SQVTM, CDR2 ANQGSEA. The CDR3 consists of 14 residues.

The CDR3 coding sequence is TGTGCCAGCAGCTTAAGGACTAGCGGGGTACCCTACGAGCAGTACTTC. Protein product: CASSLRTSGVPYEQYF. The chain combines TRBV7-6 with TRBJ2-7; 12 bases line up with TRBD2. J lost 2 bases, V lost 2 bases, and 4 bases had no gene match. CDR3 length: 16 amino acids. Germline V lookup: CDR1 SGHVS, CDR2 FNYEAQ.

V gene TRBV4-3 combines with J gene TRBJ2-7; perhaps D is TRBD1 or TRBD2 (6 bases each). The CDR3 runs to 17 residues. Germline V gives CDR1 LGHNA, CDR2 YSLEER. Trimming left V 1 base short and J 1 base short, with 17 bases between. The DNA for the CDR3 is TGCGCCAGCAGCCAAGGGCAGGGGAGGCCCTTATCCTACGAGCAGTACTTC. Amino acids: CASSQGQGRPLSYEQYF.

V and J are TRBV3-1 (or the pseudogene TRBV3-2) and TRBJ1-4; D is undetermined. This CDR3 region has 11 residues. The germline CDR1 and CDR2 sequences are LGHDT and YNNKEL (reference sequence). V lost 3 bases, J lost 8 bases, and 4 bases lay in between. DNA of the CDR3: TGTGCCAGCAGCCATAGAGAAAAACTGTTTTTT. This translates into CASSHREKLFF.

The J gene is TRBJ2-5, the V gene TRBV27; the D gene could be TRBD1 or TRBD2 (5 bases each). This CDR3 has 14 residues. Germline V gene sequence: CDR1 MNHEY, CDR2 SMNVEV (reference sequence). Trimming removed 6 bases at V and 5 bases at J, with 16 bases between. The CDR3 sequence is CASSPGSGQETQYF. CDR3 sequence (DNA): TGTGCCAGCAGCCCGGGTTCGGGGCAGGAGACCCAGTACTTC.

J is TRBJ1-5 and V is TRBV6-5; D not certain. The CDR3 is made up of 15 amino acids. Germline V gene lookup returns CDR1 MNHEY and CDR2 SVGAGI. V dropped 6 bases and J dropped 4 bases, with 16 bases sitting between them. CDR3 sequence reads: CASSRDPTGNQPQHF. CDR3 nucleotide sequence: TGTGCCAGCAGCCGAGACCCCACCGGGAATCAGCCCCAGCATTTT.